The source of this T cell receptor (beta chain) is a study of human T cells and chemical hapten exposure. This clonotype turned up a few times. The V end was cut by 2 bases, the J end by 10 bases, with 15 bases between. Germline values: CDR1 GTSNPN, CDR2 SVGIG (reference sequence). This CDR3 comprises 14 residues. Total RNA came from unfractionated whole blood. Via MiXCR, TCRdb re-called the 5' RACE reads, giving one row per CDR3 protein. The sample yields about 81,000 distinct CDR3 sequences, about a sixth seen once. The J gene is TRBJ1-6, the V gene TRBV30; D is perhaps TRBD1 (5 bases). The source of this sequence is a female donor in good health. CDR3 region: CAWSRDGPGSPLHF. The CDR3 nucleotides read TGTGCCTGGAGTCGGGACGGCCCGGGGTCACCCCTCCACTTT.